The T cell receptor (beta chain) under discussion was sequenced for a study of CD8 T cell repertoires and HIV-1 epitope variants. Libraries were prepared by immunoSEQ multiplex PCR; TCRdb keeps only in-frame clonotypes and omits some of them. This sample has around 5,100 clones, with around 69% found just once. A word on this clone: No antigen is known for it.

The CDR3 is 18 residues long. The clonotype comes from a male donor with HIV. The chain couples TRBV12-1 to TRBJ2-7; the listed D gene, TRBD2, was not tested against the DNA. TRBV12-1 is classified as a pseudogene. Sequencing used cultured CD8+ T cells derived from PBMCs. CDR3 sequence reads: CASSASGISLSLSYEQYF. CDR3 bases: TGTGCCAGCAGCGCTTCCGGGATTTCTCTTTCACTCTCCTACGAGCAGTACTTC.